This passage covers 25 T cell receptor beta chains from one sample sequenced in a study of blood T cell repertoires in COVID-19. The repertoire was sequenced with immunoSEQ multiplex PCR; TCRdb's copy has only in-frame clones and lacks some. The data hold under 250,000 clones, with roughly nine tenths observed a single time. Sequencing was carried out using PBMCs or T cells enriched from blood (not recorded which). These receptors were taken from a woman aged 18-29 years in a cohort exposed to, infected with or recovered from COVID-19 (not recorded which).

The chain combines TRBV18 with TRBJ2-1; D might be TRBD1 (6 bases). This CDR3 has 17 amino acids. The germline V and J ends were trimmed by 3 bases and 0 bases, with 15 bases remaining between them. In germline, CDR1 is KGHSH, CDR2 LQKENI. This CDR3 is CASSPAQTGFSYNEQFF. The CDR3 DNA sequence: TGTGCCAGCTCACCTGCCCAGACAGGTTTCTCCTACAATGAGCAGTTCTTC.

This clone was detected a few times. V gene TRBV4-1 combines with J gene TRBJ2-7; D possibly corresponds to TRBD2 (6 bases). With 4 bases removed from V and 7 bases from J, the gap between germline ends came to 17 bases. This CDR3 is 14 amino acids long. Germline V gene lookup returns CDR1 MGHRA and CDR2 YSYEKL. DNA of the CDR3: TGCGCCAGCAGCCCACTTACCCGGGAGACAGAGCAGTACTTC. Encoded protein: CASSPLTRETEQYF.

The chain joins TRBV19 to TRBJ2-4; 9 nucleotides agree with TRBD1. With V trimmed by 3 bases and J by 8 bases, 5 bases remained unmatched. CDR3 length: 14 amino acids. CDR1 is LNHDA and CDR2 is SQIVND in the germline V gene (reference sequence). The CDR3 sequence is CASSIGQGMDIQYF. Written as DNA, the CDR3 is TGTGCCAGTAGTATTGGACAGGGGATGGACATTCAGTACTTC.

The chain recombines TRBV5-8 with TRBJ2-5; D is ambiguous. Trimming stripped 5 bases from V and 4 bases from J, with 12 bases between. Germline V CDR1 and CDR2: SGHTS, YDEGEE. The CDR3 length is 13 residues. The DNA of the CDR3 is TGTGCCAGCAGACCAGTCCCGGGAGAGACCCAGTACTTC. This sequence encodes CASRPVPGETQYF. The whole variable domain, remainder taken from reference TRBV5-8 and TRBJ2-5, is EAGVTQSPTHLIKTRGQQATLRCSPISGHTSVYWYQQALGLGLQFLLWYDEGEERNRGNFPPRFSGRQFPNYSSELNVNALELEDSALYLCASRPVPGETQYFGPGTRLLVL.

The CDR3 nucleotides are TGCGCCAGCAGTCCGACCGGGACTCGCTCCTACAATGAGCAGTTCTTC. It specifies CASSPTGTRSYNEQFF. V is TRBV4-1 and J is TRBJ2-1, with TRBD2 as a possible D gene (6 bases). The CDR3 sequence is 16 residues long. V shed 6 bases and J shed 0 bases, with 15 bases lying between them. Germline V gene data show CDR1 as MGHRA and CDR2 as YSYEKL.

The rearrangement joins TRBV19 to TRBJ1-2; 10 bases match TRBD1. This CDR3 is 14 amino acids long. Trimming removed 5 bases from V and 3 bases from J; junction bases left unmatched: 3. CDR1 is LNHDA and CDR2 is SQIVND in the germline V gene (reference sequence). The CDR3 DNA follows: TGTGCCAGTAGTTCCGGGACAGGGGACTATGGCTACACCTTC. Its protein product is CASSSGTGDYGYTF. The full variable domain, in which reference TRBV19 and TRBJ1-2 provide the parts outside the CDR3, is DGGITQSPKYLFRKEGQNVTLSCEQNLNHDAMYWYRQDPGQGLRLIYYSQIVNDFQKGDIAEGYSVSREKKESFPLTVTSAQKNPTAFYLCASSSGTGDYGYTFGSGTRLTVV.

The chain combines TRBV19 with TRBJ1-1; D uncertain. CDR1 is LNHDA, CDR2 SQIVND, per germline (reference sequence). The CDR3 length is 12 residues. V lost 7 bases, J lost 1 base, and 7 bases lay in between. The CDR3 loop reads CASIAGNTEAFF. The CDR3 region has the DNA TGTGCCAGTATAGCGGGGAACACTGAAGCTTTCTTT.

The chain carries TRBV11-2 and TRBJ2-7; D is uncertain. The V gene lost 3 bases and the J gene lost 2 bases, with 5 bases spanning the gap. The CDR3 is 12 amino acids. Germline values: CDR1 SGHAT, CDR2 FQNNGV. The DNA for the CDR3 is TGTGCCAGCAGCTTTCTCCCCTACGAGCAGTACTTC. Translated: CASSFLPYEQYF.

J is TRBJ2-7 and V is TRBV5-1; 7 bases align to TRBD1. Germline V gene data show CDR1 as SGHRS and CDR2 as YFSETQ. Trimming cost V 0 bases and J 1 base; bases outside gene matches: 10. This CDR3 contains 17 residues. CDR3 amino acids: CASSLDVPGQHSYEQYF. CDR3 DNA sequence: TGCGCCAGCAGCTTGGACGTCCCGGGACAGCATTCCTACGAGCAGTACTTC. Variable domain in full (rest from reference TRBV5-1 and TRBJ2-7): KAGVTQTPRYLIKTRGQQVTLSCSPISGHRSVSWYQQTPGQGLQFLFEYFSETQRNKGNFPGRFSGRQFSNSRSEMNVSTLELGDSALYLCASSLDVPGQHSYEQYFGPGTRLTVT.

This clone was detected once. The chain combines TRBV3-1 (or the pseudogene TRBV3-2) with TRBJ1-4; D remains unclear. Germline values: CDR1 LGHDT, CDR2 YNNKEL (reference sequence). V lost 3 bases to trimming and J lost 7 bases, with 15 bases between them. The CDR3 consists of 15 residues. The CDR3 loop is CASSQLLMSGEKLFF. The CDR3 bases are TGTGCCAGCAGCCAGTTATTAATGAGCGGTGAAAAACTGTTTTTT.

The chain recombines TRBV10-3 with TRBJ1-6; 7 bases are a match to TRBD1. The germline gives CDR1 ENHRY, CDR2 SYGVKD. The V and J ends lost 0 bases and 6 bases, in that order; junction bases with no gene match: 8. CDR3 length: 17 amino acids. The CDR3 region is CAISESAQTGRNSPLHF. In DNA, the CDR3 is TGTGCCATCAGTGAGTCGGCCCAGACAGGGCGTAATTCACCCCTCCACTTT.

In DNA form, the CDR3 reads TGTGCCATCAGTGAGTCCTCTGGGCAGGGTAGCCTGTATTTT. Translating gives CAISESSGQGSLYF. V is TRBV10-3 and J is TRBJ2-3; possibly TRBD1 for D (5 bases). CDR3 length: 14 residues. The germline gives CDR1 ENHRY, CDR2 SYGVKD. V dropped 0 bases and J dropped 14 bases, with 18 bases sitting between them.

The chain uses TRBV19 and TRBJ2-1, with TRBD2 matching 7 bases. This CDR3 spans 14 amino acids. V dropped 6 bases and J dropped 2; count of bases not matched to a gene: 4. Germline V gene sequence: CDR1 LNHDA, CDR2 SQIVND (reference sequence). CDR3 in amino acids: CASRERGTYNEQFF. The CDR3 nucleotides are TGTGCCAGTAGGGAGCGGGGTACCTACAATGAGCAGTTCTTC.

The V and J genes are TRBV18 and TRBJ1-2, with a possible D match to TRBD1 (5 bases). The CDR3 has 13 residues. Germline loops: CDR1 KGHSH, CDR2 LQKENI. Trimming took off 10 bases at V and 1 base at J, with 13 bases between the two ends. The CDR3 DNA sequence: TGTGCCACTTCCCCCGACAGTAACTATGGCTACACCTTC. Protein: CATSPDSNYGYTF.

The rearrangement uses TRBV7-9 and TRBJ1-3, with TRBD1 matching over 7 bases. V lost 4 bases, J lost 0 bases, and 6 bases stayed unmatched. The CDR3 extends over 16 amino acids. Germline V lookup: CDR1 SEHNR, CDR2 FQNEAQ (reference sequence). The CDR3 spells CASSSKDRYSGNTIYF. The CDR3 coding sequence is TGTGCCAGCAGCTCTAAGGACAGGTACTCTGGAAACACCATATATTTT.

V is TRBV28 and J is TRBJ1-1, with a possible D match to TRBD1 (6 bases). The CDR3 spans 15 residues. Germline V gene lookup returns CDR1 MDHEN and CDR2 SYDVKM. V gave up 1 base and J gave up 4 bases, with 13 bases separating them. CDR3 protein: CASSLFGGRFTEAFF. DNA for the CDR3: TGTGCCAGCAGTTTATTCGGGGGGCGCTTCACTGAAGCTTTCTTT.

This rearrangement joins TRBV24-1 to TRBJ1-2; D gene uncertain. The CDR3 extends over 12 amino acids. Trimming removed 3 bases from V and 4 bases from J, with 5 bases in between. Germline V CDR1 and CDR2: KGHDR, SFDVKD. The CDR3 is CATSDLRYGYTF. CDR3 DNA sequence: TGTGCCACCAGTGATCTCCGCTATGGCTACACCTTC.

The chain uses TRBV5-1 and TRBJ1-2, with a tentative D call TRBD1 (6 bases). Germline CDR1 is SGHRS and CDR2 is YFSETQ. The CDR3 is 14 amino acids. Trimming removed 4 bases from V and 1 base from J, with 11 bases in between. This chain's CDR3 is CASSQWTDNYGYTF. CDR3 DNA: TGCGCCAGCAGCCAATGGACAGATAACTATGGCTACACCTTC.

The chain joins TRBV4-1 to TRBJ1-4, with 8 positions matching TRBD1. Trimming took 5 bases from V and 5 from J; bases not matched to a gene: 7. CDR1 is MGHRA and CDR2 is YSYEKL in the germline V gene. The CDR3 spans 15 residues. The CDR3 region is CASSIPGQANEKLFF. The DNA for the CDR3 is TGCGCCAGCAGCATACCGGGACAGGCGAATGAAAAACTGTTTTTT.

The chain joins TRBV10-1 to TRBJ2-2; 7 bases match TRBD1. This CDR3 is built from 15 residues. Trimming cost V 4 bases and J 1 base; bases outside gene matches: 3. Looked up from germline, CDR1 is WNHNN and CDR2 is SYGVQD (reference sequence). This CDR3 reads CASSATGKNTGELFF. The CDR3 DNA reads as TGCGCCAGCAGTGCGACAGGGAAGAACACCGGGGAGCTGTTTTTT.

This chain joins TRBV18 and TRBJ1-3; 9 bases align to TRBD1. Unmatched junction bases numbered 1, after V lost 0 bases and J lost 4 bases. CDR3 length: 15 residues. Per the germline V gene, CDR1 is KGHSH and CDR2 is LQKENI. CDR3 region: CASSPPGTGGNTIYF. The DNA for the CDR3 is TGTGCCAGCTCACCACCCGGGACAGGGGGAAACACCATATATTTT.

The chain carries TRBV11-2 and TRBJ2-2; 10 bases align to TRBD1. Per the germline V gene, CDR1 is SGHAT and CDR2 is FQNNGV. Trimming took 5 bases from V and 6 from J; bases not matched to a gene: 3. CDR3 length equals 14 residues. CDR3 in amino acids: CASSRTGGAGELFF. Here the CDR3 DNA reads TGTGCCAGCAGCCGGACAGGGGGGGCCGGGGAGCTGTTTTTT.

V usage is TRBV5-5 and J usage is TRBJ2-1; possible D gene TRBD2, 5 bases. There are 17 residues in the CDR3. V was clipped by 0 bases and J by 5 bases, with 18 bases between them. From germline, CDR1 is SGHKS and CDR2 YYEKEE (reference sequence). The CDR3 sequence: CASSLEEGFLRNNEQFF. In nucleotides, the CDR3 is TGTGCCAGCAGCTTGGAAGAGGGCTTCTTGCGCAACAATGAGCAGTTCTTC. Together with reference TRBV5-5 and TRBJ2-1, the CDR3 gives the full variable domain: DAGVTQSPTHLIKTRGQQVTLRCSPISGHKSVSWYQQVLGQGPQFIFQYYEKEERGRGNFPDRFSARQFPNYSSELNVNALLLGDSALYLCASSLEEGFLRNNEQFFGPGTRLTVL.

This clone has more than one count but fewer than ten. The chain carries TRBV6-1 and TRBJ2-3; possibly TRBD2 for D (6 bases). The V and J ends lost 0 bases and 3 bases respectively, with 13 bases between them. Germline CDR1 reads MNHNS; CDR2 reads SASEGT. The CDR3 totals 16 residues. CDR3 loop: CASSEASVGRTDTQYF. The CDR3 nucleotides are TGTGCCAGCAGTGAAGCTTCGGTCGGGAGAACAGATACGCAGTATTTT.

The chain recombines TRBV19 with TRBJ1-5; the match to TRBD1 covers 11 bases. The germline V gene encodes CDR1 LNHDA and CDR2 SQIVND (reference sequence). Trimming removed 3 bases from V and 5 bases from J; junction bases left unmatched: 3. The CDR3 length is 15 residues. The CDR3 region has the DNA TGTGCCAGTAGTATGGGGGGACAGGGGGATCAGCCCCAGCATTTT. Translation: CASSMGGQGDQPQHF. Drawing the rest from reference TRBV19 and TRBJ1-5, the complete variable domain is DGGITQSPKYLFRKEGQNVTLSCEQNLNHDAMYWYRQDPGQGLRLIYYSQIVNDFQKGDIAEGYSVSREKKESFPLTVTSAQKNPTAFYLCASSMGGQGDQPQHFGDGTRLSIL.